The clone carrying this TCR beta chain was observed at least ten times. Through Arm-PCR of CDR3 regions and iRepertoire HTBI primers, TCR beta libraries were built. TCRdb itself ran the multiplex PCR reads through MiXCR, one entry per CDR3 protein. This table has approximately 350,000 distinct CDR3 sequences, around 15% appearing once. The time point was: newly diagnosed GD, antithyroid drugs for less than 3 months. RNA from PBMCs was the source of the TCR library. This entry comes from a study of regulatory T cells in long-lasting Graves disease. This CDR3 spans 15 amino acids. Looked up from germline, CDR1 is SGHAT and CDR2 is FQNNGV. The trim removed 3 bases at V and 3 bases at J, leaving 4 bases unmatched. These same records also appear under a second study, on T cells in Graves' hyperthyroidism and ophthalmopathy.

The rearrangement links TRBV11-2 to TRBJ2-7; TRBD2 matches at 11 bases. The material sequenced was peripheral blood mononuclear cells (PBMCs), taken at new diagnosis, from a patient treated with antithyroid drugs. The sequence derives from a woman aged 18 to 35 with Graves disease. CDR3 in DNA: TGTGCCAGCAGCTTCGGACTAGCGGGTTTCTACGAGCAGTACTTC. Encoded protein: CASSFGLAGFYEQYF.